The 19 T cell receptor beta chains below all came from one sample that was sequenced in a study of kidney transplant recipient with SARS-CoV-2 infection. TCRdb reprocessed the reads with MiXCR, giving one entry per CDR3 protein. The sample carries approximately 250,000 distinct CDR3 sequences, 29% recorded once. Here the sequenced sample was a blood sample, taken at baseline and on day 111 from a kidney transplant recipient. Receptors originate from a male patient younger than 45 who had COVID-19 and was a kidney transplant recipient. T cells may partly derive from the graft donor.

The V and J genes are TRBV25-1 and TRBJ2-5, with 10 bases lining up with TRBD2. This CDR3 has 14 amino acids. Per the germline V gene, CDR1 is MGHDK and CDR2 is SYGVNS. J lost 5 bases, V lost 5 bases, and 5 bases had no gene match. CDR3: CASSHTSGVETQYF. The CDR3 region has the DNA TGTGCCAGCAGTCATACTAGCGGGGTTGAGACCCAGTACTTC.

To note about this clonotype: A much larger clone lies one base from this, so it may be a read error. The V gene is TRBV5-4, the J gene TRBJ2-7; D ambiguous. Germline lookup yields CDR1 SGHNT and CDR2 YYREEE (reference sequence). The CDR3 is made up of 16 amino acids. The CDR3, as DNA: TGTGCCAGCAGCTTGGATCTAGGCTTCAGCTCCTACGGGCAGTACTTC. Residues: CASSLDLGFSSYGQYF.

As for this clonotype: This may be a read error: a much more frequent sequence differs by one nucleotide. The V call is TRBV6-8, the J call TRBJ1-2; unclear D gene. This CDR3 is 17 amino acids long. Per the germline V gene, CDR1 is MNHGY and CDR2 is SAAAGT. V lost 5 bases and J 4 bases, leaving 23 bases between the germline ends. CDR3 coding DNA: TGTGCCAGCAGTGATCGCTCACGCTCTAGAAGGACCTATGGCTACACCTTC. Translation gives CASSDRSRSRRTYGYTF.

A note on this clonotype: At one boundary the junction diverges from the germline segment, which might be a read error. The chain employs TRBV18 and TRBJ1-1, with D maybe TRBD1 (5 bases). This CDR3 comprises 13 residues. Per germline, CDR1 KGHSH and CDR2 LQKENI. CDR3 amino acids: CANSRGVNTEAFF. The CDR3 DNA reads as TGTGCCAACTCACGGGGCGTGAACACTGAAGCTTTCTTT.

This clonotype occurred many times. This chain joins TRBV6-5 and TRBJ1-6; no reliable D call. The length of the CDR3 is 14 residues. V shed 5 bases and J shed 5 bases, with 10 bases lying between them. The V gene's germline CDR1 is MNHEY and CDR2 SVGAGI. The CDR3 loop reads CASSGGRNNSPLHF. For the CDR3, the DNA is TGTGCCAGCAGTGGAGGGCGAAATAATTCACCCCTCCACTTT.

This clonotype appeared many times. The chain links TRBV20-1 to TRBJ1-2; D is uncertain. V dropped 5 bases and J dropped 4 bases, with 23 bases sitting between them. Germline V CDR1 and CDR2: DFQATT, SNEGSKA (reference sequence). This CDR3 contains 16 residues. This chain's CDR3 is CSAALQLFRKTYGYTF. The CDR3 coding sequence is TGCAGTGCTGCACTTCAGCTGTTTCGAAAGACCTATGGCTACACCTTC.

The chain has TRBV7-9 and TRBJ1-5; a weak D match, TRBD1 (5 bases). The V end was cut by 4 bases, the J end by 6 bases, with 19 bases between. CDR3 size: 16 residues. CDR1 and CDR2 (germline): SEHNR, FQNEAQ (reference sequence). The CDR3 sequence: CASSSETQGFFQPQHF. The CDR3 DNA reads as TGTGCCAGCAGCTCGGAGACCCAGGGCTTTTTTCAGCCCCAGCATTTT. The full variable domain, rest sourced from reference TRBV7-9 and TRBJ1-5, is DTGVSQNPRHKITKRGQNVTFRCDPISEHNRLYWYRQTLGQGPEFLTYFQNEAQLEKSRLLSDRFSAERPKGSFSTLEIQRTEQGDSAMYLCASSSETQGFFQPQHFGDGTRLSIL.

This clonotype was picked up many times. The rearrangement joins TRBV11-2 to TRBJ2-6; no reliable D call. The germline V gene encodes CDR1 SGHAT and CDR2 FQNNGV. The CDR3 is 14 amino acids. The V end lost 5 bases, the J end lost 2 bases, and 7 bases lay between the germline ends. The CDR3 reads CASSPFPGANVLTF. CDR3 in DNA: TGTGCCAGCAGCCCCTTTCCTGGGGCCAACGTCCTGACTTTC.

About this clonotype itself: A read error may explain this, as a much larger clone is one base away. The J gene is TRBJ1-4, the V gene TRBV7-2, with D unresolved. Germline values: CDR1 SGHTA, CDR2 FQGNSA. The CDR3 runs 14 residues. The CDR3 region is CANSLKALNEKLFF. The CDR3 DNA reads as TGTGCCAACAGCTTAAAGGCTCTTAATGAAAAACTGTTTTTT.

Concerning this clonotype: A read error may be the cause here, since a much bigger clone is one base away. This chain joins TRBV6-5 and TRBJ2-7; D is possibly TRBD2 (6 bases). Trimming removed 4 bases at V and 0 bases at J, with 7 bases between. The CDR3 sequence is 13 residues long. Germline V lookup: CDR1 MNHEY, CDR2 SVGAGI. CDR3 region: CASSCGASYEQYF. The DNA of the CDR3 is TGTGCCAGCAGTTGCGGGGCCTCCTACGAGCAGTACTTC.

Remarks on this clonotype: This may be a read error: a much more frequent sequence differs by one nucleotide. In DNA, the CDR3 is TGTGCCAGCGGTAATCAGTACTCAAGAAAGACCTATGGCTACATCTTC. This encodes CASGNQYSRKTYGYIF. This chain links TRBV9 with TRBJ1-2; D is undetermined. Germline V CDR1 and CDR2: SGDLS, YYNGEE. This CDR3 is built from 16 residues. Together with reference TRBV9 and TRBJ1-2, the CDR3 gives the full variable domain: DSGVTQTPKHLITATGQRVTLRCSPRSGDLSVYWYQQSLDQGLQFLIQYYNGEERAKGNILERFSAQQFPDLHSELNLSSLELGDSALYFCASGNQYSRKTYGYIFGSGTRLTVV.

This clonotype has at least ten counts. The chain employs TRBV6-1 and TRBJ2-2, with 9 bases that match TRBD2. The germline CDR1 and CDR2 sequences are MNHNS and SASEGT. With V trimmed by 2 bases and J by 5 bases, 6 bases remained unmatched. The CDR3 extends over 16 amino acids. The CDR3 bases are TGTGCCAGCAGTGAATTCACTAGCGGGTATACCGGGGAGCTGTTTTTT. It yields the protein CASSEFTSGYTGELFF.

The sample holds many counts of this clonotype. The rearrangement uses TRBV4-1 and TRBJ2-7, with D possibly matching TRBD1 (6 bases). Per the germline V gene, CDR1 is MGHRA and CDR2 is YSYEKL. CDR3 length: 13 residues. Trimming pared 1 base from V and 6 bases from J, leaving 10 bases between. CDR3 nucleotide sequence: TGCGCCAGCAGCCAAGGACAGGCTCGCGAGCAGTACTTC. Translating it yields CASSQGQAREQYF.

This clonotype was counted at least ten times. The V call is TRBV6-5, the J call TRBJ2-5, with TRBD2 matching over 8 bases. The CDR3 has 15 residues. Germline CDR1 is MNHEY and CDR2 is SVGAGI. With V trimmed by 8 bases and J by 1 base, 9 bases remained unmatched. The CDR3 spells CASQSIRGGQETQYF. DNA for the CDR3: TGTGCCAGCCAAAGCATACGGGGGGGCCAAGAGACCCAGTACTTC.

A word on this clonotype: This may come from a read error, since a much larger clone is one base off. The chain couples TRBV30 to TRBJ1-2; D unresolved. Trimming left V 8 bases short and J 4 bases short, with 26 bases between. The CDR3 is 16 residues long. Germline assignment: CDR1 GTSNPN and CDR2 SVGIG (reference sequence). The CDR3 DNA reads as TGTGCCAGGGCAGAGACGCGTTATAGAAAGACCTATGGCTACACCTTC. As protein: CARAETRYRKTYGYTF.

This clonotype was detected many times. The rearrangement joins TRBV12-3 or TRBV12-4 to TRBJ1-2; D unclear. V lost 4 bases and J lost 4, with 22 bases in between. This CDR3 is 17 amino acids long. CDR3 sequence reads: CASSYASTAGKTYGYTF. CDR3 in DNA: TGTGCCAGCAGTTATGCTAGCACAGCAGGAAAGACCTATGGCTACACCTTC.

Of note for this clonotype: A much larger clone differs from this one at a single base, so this may be a read error. The gene calls are TRBV6-5 and TRBJ1-2, with D perhaps TRBD1 (5 bases). The CDR3 is 14 residues long. Germline CDR1 MNHEY, CDR2 SVGAGI. The CDR3: CAGRPPGLGDRYTF. CDR3 DNA: TGTGCCGGCAGACCTCCGGGACTGGGAGACCGCTACACCTTC.

Comments on this clonotype: Since a much larger clone is just one base distant, this may be a read error. The chain links TRBV19 to TRBJ2-1, with D perhaps matching TRBD1 (7 bases). V lost 5 bases, J lost 1 base, and 15 bases lay in between. The germline CDR1 and CDR2 sequences are LNHDA and SQIVND (reference sequence). The length of the CDR3 is 16 residues. The CDR3 DNA is TGTGCCAGTAGTGTATACAGGGGAGGTTCCTACAATGAGCAGTTCTTC. As protein: CASSVYRGGSYNEQFF.

This clonotype was found once. A read error is possible here, since a much larger clone lies one base away. The rearrangement joins TRBV3-1 to TRBJ2-1, with TRBD1 matching 9 bases. The germline V gene encodes CDR1 LGHDT and CDR2 YNNKEL (reference sequence). CDR3 length: 16 amino acids. CDR3 sequence (DNA): TGTGCCAGCAGCCAAGAGGGACAGGGTTCCTACAATGAGCAGTCCTTC. Protein product: CASSQEGQGSYNEQSF.